Described below is a single T cell receptor (beta chain) sequence and its context. The target antigen is unknown. The CDR3 sequence is 13 residues long. Germline CDR1 MDHEN, CDR2 SYDVKM. J was trimmed by 11 bases and V by 6 bases; bases with no gene match: 9. Primers included in the PCR were 60 Vbeta and 13 Jbeta primers. Produced via immunoSEQ multiplex PCR; TCRdb's table is partial and in-frame only. Here the sample spans 150,000 or so clones, 77% being singletons. These data originate in a study of cytomegalovirus exposure and HLA in healthy donors. Findings and limits, study-wide: Looking again later, the authors saw that most CMV-associated TCR beta chains seemed HLA-restricted.

This TCR came from a male donor in good health and CMV-seropositive. The J gene is TRBJ1-2, the V gene TRBV28, with 10 bases matching TRBD1. Input material: PBMCs. CDR3 amino acids: CASRPPGDRGYTF. In DNA, the CDR3 is TGTGCCAGCAGACCCCCCGGGGACAGGGGATACACCTTC.